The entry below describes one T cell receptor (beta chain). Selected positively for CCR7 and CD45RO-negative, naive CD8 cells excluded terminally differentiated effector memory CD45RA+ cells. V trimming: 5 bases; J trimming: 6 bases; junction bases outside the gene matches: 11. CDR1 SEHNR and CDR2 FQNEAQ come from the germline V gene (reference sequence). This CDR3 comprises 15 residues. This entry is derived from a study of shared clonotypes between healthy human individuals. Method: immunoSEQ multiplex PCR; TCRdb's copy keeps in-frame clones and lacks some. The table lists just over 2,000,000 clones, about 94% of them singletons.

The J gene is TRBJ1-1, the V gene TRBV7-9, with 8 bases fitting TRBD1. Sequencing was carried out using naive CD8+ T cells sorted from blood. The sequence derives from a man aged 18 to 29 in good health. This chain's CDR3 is CASSARQGPWAEAFF. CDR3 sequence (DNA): TGTGCCAGCAGCGCCAGACAGGGGCCCTGGGCTGAAGCTTTCTTT.